Listed below are T cell receptor beta chains from one sample, sequenced in a study of cytomegalovirus exposure and HLA in healthy donors. Only in-frame clones appear in the TCRdb table, and some are missing; sequencing was by immunoSEQ multiplex PCR. The sample consists of about 190,000 clones, around 78% of them appearing once. The sequenced sample consisted of PBMCs. These receptors all stem from a woman aged 25 to 39 in good health and CMV-seropositive. CDR3s include the opening cysteine and the closing phenylalanine or tryptophan. The D gene is left open where the match is weak. Clone size is shown for a subset of rows, as once, few, many or a class of expanded clone.

d_gene: NA
abundance: NA
j_gene: TRBJ1-1
v_gene: TRBV27
CDR3aa: CASSLLGTRSAAFF
CDR3nt: TGTGCCAGCAGTTTATTGGGGACACGAAGTGCAGCTTTCTTT

d_gene: TRBD2
abundance: NA
j_gene: TRBJ2-1
v_gene: TRBV2
CDR3aa: CARGRSGGAFGEQFF
CDR3nt: TGTGCCAGGGGGCGTAGCGGGGGGGCCTTTGGAGAGCAGTTCTTC

d_gene: TRBD1
abundance: NA
j_gene: TRBJ1-2
v_gene: TRBV7-9
CDR3aa: CASSSSDRNYGYTF
CDR3nt: TGTGCCAGCAGCTCATCGGACAGGAACTATGGCTACACCTTC

d_gene: TRBD1
abundance: NA
j_gene: TRBJ2-5
v_gene: TRBV11-3
CDR3aa: CASSTRSGTGFTETQYF
CDR3nt: TGTGCCAGCAGCACCCGCTCCGGGACAGGGTTTACGGAGACCCAGTACTTC

d_gene: NA
abundance: few
j_gene: TRBJ1-1
v_gene: TRBV5-1
CDR3aa: CASSLEGGDTEAFF
CDR3nt: TGCGCCAGCAGCTTGGAAGGGGGGGACACTGAAGCTTTCTTT

d_gene: TRBD2
abundance: once
j_gene: TRBJ2-7
v_gene: TRBV27
CDR3aa: CASGGVAGAYEQYF
CDR3nt: TGTGCCAGCGGCGGGGTAGCGGGAGCCTACGAGCAGTACTTC

d_gene: TRBD1
abundance: NA
j_gene: TRBJ1-2
v_gene: TRBV18
CDR3aa: CASSLDRGQRGYTF
CDR3nt: TGTGCCAGCTCACTAGACAGGGGGCAAAGAGGCTACACCTTC

d_gene: NA
abundance: NA
j_gene: TRBJ2-1
v_gene: TRBV2
CDR3aa: CASSTVEGGNEQFF
CDR3nt: TGTGCCAGCAGCACCGTGGAGGGGGGGAATGAGCAGTTCTTC

d_gene: NA
abundance: NA
j_gene: TRBJ2-1
v_gene: TRBV29-1
CDR3aa: CSVDLTGSEFF
CDR3nt: TGCAGCGTGGACTTAACAGGGAGTGAGTTCTTC

d_gene: NA
abundance: once
j_gene: TRBJ1-1
v_gene: TRBV27
CDR3aa: CASSLAAAAFTEAFF
CDR3nt: TGTGCCAGCAGTTTAGCTGCCGCGGCCTTCACTGAAGCTTTCTTT

d_gene: TRBD2
abundance: once
j_gene: TRBJ2-7
v_gene: TRBV7-2
CDR3aa: CASSSRAGGWYEQYF
CDR3nt: TGTGCCAGCAGCTCTCGAGCGGGAGGGTGGTACGAGCAGTACTTC

d_gene: NA
abundance: few
j_gene: TRBJ2-7
v_gene: TRBV29-1
CDR3aa: CSVEGPGAAEQYF
CDR3nt: TGCAGCGTTGAGGGCCCAGGGGCCGCCGAGCAGTACTTC

d_gene: TRBD1
abundance: NA
j_gene: TRBJ1-2
v_gene: TRBV4-1
CDR3aa: CASSPSGTGAIRGYGYTF
CDR3nt: TGCGCCAGCAGCCCCTCCGGGACAGGGGCGATCAGGGGCTATGGCTACACCTTC

d_gene: TRBD1
abundance: NA
j_gene: TRBJ1-1
v_gene: TRBV12-5
CDR3aa: CASGFRDRGTEAFF
CDR3nt: TGTGCTAGTGGTTTCCGGGACAGGGGAACTGAAGCTTTCTTT

d_gene: NA
abundance: NA
j_gene: TRBJ1-2
v_gene: TRBV2
CDR3aa: CASIRGRGYGYTF
CDR3nt: TGTGCCAGCATACGGGGCAGGGGCTATGGCTACACCTTC

d_gene: TRBD1
abundance: NA
j_gene: TRBJ1-1
v_gene: TRBV5-4
CDR3aa: CASSWDSTEAFF
CDR3nt: TGTGCCAGCAGCTGGGACAGCACTGAAGCTTTCTTT

d_gene: TRBD2
abundance: NA
j_gene: TRBJ2-3
v_gene: TRBV11-2
CDR3aa: CASSLGGGRVTDTQYF
CDR3nt: TGTGCCAGCAGCTTGGGGGGCGGGAGGGTCACAGATACGCAGTATTTT

d_gene: NA
abundance: NA
j_gene: TRBJ1-4
v_gene: TRBV27
CDR3aa: CASSAGRREKLFF
CDR3nt: TGTGCCAGCAGTGCGGGGCGGAGGGAAAAACTGTTTTTT

d_gene: NA
abundance: NA
j_gene: TRBJ1-4
v_gene: TRBV30
CDR3aa: CAWSATRGKLFF
CDR3nt: TGTGCCTGGAGTGCAACAAGGGGAAAACTGTTTTTT

d_gene: TRBD1
abundance: NA
j_gene: TRBJ2-3
v_gene: TRBV7-8
CDR3aa: CASSIHRGSGADTQYF
CDR3nt: TGTGCCAGCAGCATCCACAGGGGATCTGGTGCAGATACGCAGTATTTT

d_gene: TRBD1
abundance: NA
j_gene: TRBJ1-1
v_gene: TRBV4-2
CDR3aa: CASSRGTANFNTEAFF
CDR3nt: TGTGCCAGCAGCAGGGGGACAGCCAATTTCAACACTGAAGCTTTCTTT

d_gene: TRBD2
abundance: many
j_gene: TRBJ2-1
v_gene: TRBV5-1
CDR3aa: CASSFSGGAPNEQFF
CDR3nt: TGCGCCAGCAGCTTTAGCGGGGGGGCCCCCAATGAGCAGTTCTTC

d_gene: NA
abundance: once
j_gene: TRBJ2-7
v_gene: TRBV9
CDR3aa: CASSVGGGGEQYF
CDR3nt: TGTGCCAGCAGCGTAGGGGGTGGAGGCGAGCAGTACTTC

d_gene: TRBD1
abundance: NA
j_gene: TRBJ1-2
v_gene: TRBV19
CDR3aa: CASRTEDRTQAQNYGYTF
CDR3nt: TGTGCCAGCAGAACAGAGGACAGGACCCAAGCCCAGAACTATGGCTACACCTTC

d_gene: TRBD2
abundance: NA
j_gene: TRBJ2-7
v_gene: TRBV7-8
CDR3aa: CASSLGLAGVGEQYF
CDR3nt: TGTGCCAGCAGCTTAGGACTAGCGGGAGTCGGCGAGCAGTACTTC

d_gene: TRBD1
abundance: NA
j_gene: TRBJ2-1
v_gene: TRBV28
CDR3aa: CASSQPGQGSYNEQFF
CDR3nt: TGTGCCAGCAGTCAGCCGGGACAGGGGTCCTACAATGAGCAGTTCTTC

d_gene: NA
abundance: NA
j_gene: TRBJ2-7
v_gene: TRBV5-5
CDR3aa: CASIQPPGAGEQYF
CDR3nt: TGTGCCAGCATTCAACCCCCAGGGGCAGGCGAGCAGTACTTC

d_gene: NA
abundance: once
j_gene: TRBJ1-5
v_gene: TRBV19
CDR3aa: CASSMAGEINQPQHF
CDR3nt: TGTGCCAGTAGTATGGCAGGGGAAATAAATCAGCCCCAGCATTTT

d_gene: NA
abundance: NA
j_gene: TRBJ1-3
v_gene: TRBV21-1
CDR3aa: CASSKLDRGGGNTIYF
CDR3nt: TGTGCCAGCAGCAAACTTGACAGGGGAGGCGGAAACACCATATATTTT

d_gene: NA
abundance: NA
j_gene: TRBJ2-2
v_gene: TRBV5-6
CDR3aa: CASSFFRLNTGELFF
CDR3nt: TGTGCCAGCAGCTTTTTTCGTCTGAACACCGGGGAGCTGTTTTTT

d_gene: TRBD2
abundance: NA
j_gene: TRBJ2-5
v_gene: TRBV11-2
CDR3aa: CASSLDVGTSFQETQYF
CDR3nt: TGTGCCAGCAGCTTAGACGTTGGGACTAGCTTCCAAGAGACCCAGTACTTC

d_gene: NA
abundance: few
j_gene: TRBJ2-1
v_gene: TRBV19
CDR3aa: CASSMRAEQFF
CDR3nt: TGTGCCAGTAGTATGCGGGCCGAGCAGTTCTTC

d_gene: TRBD1
abundance: NA
j_gene: TRBJ2-7
v_gene: TRBV5-1
CDR3aa: CASSWGQNQYEQYF
CDR3nt: TGCGCCAGCAGCTGGGGACAGAATCAGTACGAGCAGTACTTC

d_gene: NA
abundance: NA
j_gene: TRBJ2-1
v_gene: TRBV5-1
CDR3aa: CASSLSSPSYNEQFF
CDR3nt: TGCGCCAGCAGCTTGTCTAGCCCATCCTACAATGAGCAGTTCTTC

d_gene: TRBD1
abundance: few
j_gene: TRBJ1-2
v_gene: TRBV5-6
CDR3aa: CASSLDRGRGYTF
CDR3nt: TGTGCCAGCAGCTTAGACAGGGGGCGCGGCTACACCTTC

d_gene: TRBD2
abundance: NA
j_gene: TRBJ2-3
v_gene: TRBV7-8
CDR3aa: CASSDGTSPDTQYF
CDR3nt: TGTGCCAGCAGCGACGGGACTAGTCCAGATACGCAGTATTTT

d_gene: NA
abundance: NA
j_gene: TRBJ2-7
v_gene: TRBV7-9
CDR3aa: CASSLVEGSSYEQYF
CDR3nt: TGTGCCAGCAGCTTAGTGGAGGGGTCCTCCTACGAGCAGTACTTC

d_gene: NA
abundance: once
j_gene: TRBJ2-7
v_gene: TRBV11-2
CDR3aa: CASSLGLGASYEQYF
CDR3nt: TGTGCCAGCAGCTTGGGTCTTGGGGCCTCCTACGAGCAGTACTTC

d_gene: TRBD1
abundance: NA
j_gene: TRBJ1-5
v_gene: TRBV5-1
CDR3aa: CASSFQGRDRAYSNRPQHF
CDR3nt: TGCGCCAGCAGCTTTCAAGGCCGGGACAGGGCATATAGCAATCGGCCCCAGCATTTT

d_gene: NA
abundance: few
j_gene: TRBJ1-5
v_gene: TRBV30
CDR3aa: CAWSSERDQPQHF
CDR3nt: TGTGCCTGGAGTTCTGAGAGGGATCAGCCCCAGCATTTT

d_gene: NA
abundance: once
j_gene: TRBJ1-6
v_gene: TRBV14
CDR3aa: CASSQERGSINSPLHF
CDR3nt: TGTGCCAGCAGCCAAGAGAGGGGGAGCATTAATTCACCCCTCCACTTT

d_gene: NA
abundance: NA
j_gene: TRBJ1-6
v_gene: TRBV10-1
CDR3aa: CASSEGRGGSPLHF
CDR3nt: TGCGCCAGCAGTGAAGGCAGGGGTGGTTCACCCCTCCACTTT

d_gene: NA
abundance: NA
j_gene: TRBJ1-4
v_gene: TRBV7-8
CDR3aa: CASSLVQDGAAKLFF
CDR3nt: TGTGCCAGCAGCTTGGTACAGGATGGGGCCGCTAAACTGTTTTTT

d_gene: NA
abundance: NA
j_gene: TRBJ2-2
v_gene: TRBV5-4
CDR3aa: CASSLAGQGPGELFF
CDR3nt: TGTGCCAGCAGCTTGGCCGGTCAGGGGCCCGGGGAGCTGTTTTTT